This TCR beta chain stems from a study of read filtering for tumor transcriptome and immune sequencing. This clonotype was detected ten times or more. Its antigen remains unknown. Bone marrow was sampled from every patient at the time of active disease. General study points: Roughly four fifths of IR-seq clonotypes had one read, totaling 3% to 4% of reads; RNA-seq: approximately 73% and 42%.

Per germline, CDR1 LGHDT and CDR2 YNNKEL (reference sequence). V was clipped by 4 bases and J by 5 bases, with 21 bases between them. The CDR3 is made up of 16 amino acids. The library was built from 400 to 500 ng RNA with molecular barcoded adaptors for alpha/delta and beta/gamma chains. Each CDR3 protein gets one entry after TCRdb re-called the reads with MiXCR. This table holds fewer than 150,000 distinct CDR3 sequences, about an eighth found once. V usage is TRBV3-1 and J usage is TRBJ2-7; perhaps TRBD1 as D (6 bases). The sequenced material came from a population of CD138-negative cells sorted from bone marrow. The sequence was collected from a donor aged 40 or older with multiple myeloma. CDR3 nucleotide sequence: TGTGCCAGCAGCCGCTCAAGGACAGTCGCTTTCGACGAGCAGTACTTC. This codes for CASSRSRTVAFDEQYF.